The 22 T cell receptor beta chains below come from one sample, sequenced in a study of blood T cell repertoires in COVID-19. Assay: immunoSEQ multiplex PCR; the TCRdb copy retains only in-frame clones and omits some. The table has hundreds of thousands of clones, 80% to 90% seen once. Sample: PBMCs or T cells enriched from blood (not recorded which). The receptors originated from a woman in her forties or fifties who had recovered from COVID-19.

The chain joins TRBV15 to TRBJ2-2, with D perhaps matching TRBD2 (5 bases). Looked up from germline, CDR1 is LNHNV and CDR2 is YYDKDF (reference sequence). Trimming cost V 4 bases and J 2 bases, with 17 bases left between them. CDR3 size: 17 residues. DNA for the CDR3: TGTGCCACCAGCATCCGGGTTGGACTCTTTAACACCGGGGAGCTGTTTTTT. Its protein is CATSIRVGLFNTGELFF.

This chain joins TRBV5-1 and TRBJ2-5, with 9 bases matching TRBD2. Germline lookup yields CDR1 SGHRS and CDR2 YFSETQ. The CDR3 loop spans 18 amino acids. Germline trimming cut 6 bases from V and 1 base from J; bases unmatched to any gene: 16. CDR3 coding DNA: TGCGCCAGCAACTCCGGGACTAGCCCATATCTAGCCCAAGAGACCCAGTACTTC. It specifies CASNSGTSPYLAQETQYF.

The CDR3 protein is CASSFSAGYYGYTF. The CDR3 DNA follows: TGTGCCAGCAGTTTTTCCGCAGGGTACTATGGCTACACCTTC. The chain combines TRBV27 with TRBJ1-2, with D maybe TRBD1 (5 bases). The CDR3 consists of 14 residues. Germline V lookup: CDR1 MNHEY, CDR2 SMNVEV (reference sequence). Trimming removed 3 bases at V and 3 bases at J, with 11 bases between.

The chain links TRBV28 to TRBJ2-1; 15 nucleotides match TRBD2. V lost 5 bases and J lost 14; bases outside the gene matches: 13. The CDR3 has 16 residues. CDR1 is MDHEN and CDR2 is SYDVKM in the germline V gene. CDR3 loop: CASSPGTSGGSGKKFF. The DNA for the CDR3 is TGTGCCAGCAGTCCCGGGACTAGCGGGGGGTCTGGGAAAAAGTTCTTC.

This clone was counted once. The rearrangement joins TRBV5-1 to TRBJ2-5; TRBD1 agrees at 7 bases. Losses at the gene ends were 4 bases for V and 1 base for J; bases not matched to a gene: 4. The germline V gene has CDR1 SGHRS and CDR2 YFSETQ. This CDR3 is built from 14 residues. Written as DNA, the CDR3 is TGCGCCAGCAGCCCGGACAGGCCCCAAGAGACCCAGTACTTC. As protein: CASSPDRPQETQYF.

This clone has only one observation. The chain couples TRBV30 to TRBJ1-6, with D unclear. V was shortened by 0 bases and J by 8 bases, with 11 bases between the two germline ends. The CDR3 has 14 amino acids. Germline assignment: CDR1 GTSNPN and CDR2 SVGIG (reference sequence). The CDR3 spells CAWSVGNGYSPLHF. The CDR3 region has the DNA TGTGCCTGGAGTGTAGGAAACGGGTATTCACCCCTCCACTTT.

The chain is built from TRBV30 and TRBJ1-4; 7 nucleotides agree with TRBD1. Germline values: CDR1 GTSNPN, CDR2 SVGIG (reference sequence). With V trimmed by 3 bases and J by 2 bases, 6 bases remained unmatched. The CDR3 covers 15 residues. CDR3 residues: CAWSLKGATNEKLFF. The CDR3 bases are TGTGCCTGGAGCTTAAAGGGGGCCACTAATGAAAAACTGTTTTTT.

A remark on this clone: This same CDR3 is encoded by further DNA sequences in the sample. The V call is TRBV12-3 or TRBV12-4, the J call TRBJ1-5; TRBD1 matches 7 bases. CDR3 size: 12 residues. After removal of 6 bases from V and 4 bases from J, the junction contained 0 bases not matched to a gene. The DNA for the CDR3 is TGTGCCAGCAGGACAGGGAATCAGCCCCAGCATTTT. It specifies CASRTGNQPQHF.

The chain combines TRBV30 with TRBJ1-2; D possibly corresponds to TRBD1 (5 bases). Trimming took off 4 bases at V and 0 bases at J, with 12 bases between the two ends. Per the germline V gene, CDR1 is GTSNPN and CDR2 is SVGIG (reference sequence). The CDR3 is made up of 14 amino acids. The CDR3 bases are TGTGCCTGGATACAGGCAACAGCTAACTATGGCTACACCTTC. This encodes CAWIQATANYGYTF.

The chain links TRBV24-1 to TRBJ2-4, with D maybe TRBD1 (5 bases). CDR1 is KGHDR, CDR2 SFDVKD, per germline. The CDR3 has 17 residues. V lost 2 bases, J lost 0 bases, and 13 bases lay in between. CDR3 protein: CATSDSRVTGAKNIQYF. In DNA form, the CDR3 reads TGTGCCACCAGTGATTCTCGAGTAACAGGAGCCAAAAACATTCAGTACTTC.

This clone came up once. This chain uses TRBV27 with TRBJ1-1; TRBD1 might be the D (5 bases). Trimming left V 2 bases short and J 8 bases short, with 12 bases between. The CDR3 has 13 residues. Germline CDR1 and CDR2: MNHEY and SMNVEV (reference sequence). CDR3 loop: CASSLRGGMEAFF. The CDR3 coding sequence is TGTGCCAGCAGTTTAAGGGGTGGGATGGAAGCTTTCTTT.

V and J are TRBV7-8 and TRBJ2-7, with D tentatively TRBD1 (6 bases). CDR3 length equals 16 residues. Germline V gives CDR1 SGHVS, CDR2 FQNEAQ. V lost 2 bases and J 0 bases, leaving 14 bases between the germline ends. The CDR3 nucleotides read TGTGCCAGCAGCTTAAGTCCCGGGACACCCTCCTACGAGCAGTACTTC. As protein: CASSLSPGTPSYEQYF.

This clone was picked up one time. CDR3 residues: CASSLSGGYSNQPQHF. DNA of the CDR3: TGTGCCAGCAGTTTATCGGGGGGGTATAGCAATCAGCCCCAGCATTTT. V and J are TRBV27 and TRBJ1-5, with a possible D match to TRBD1 (5 bases). The CDR3 is made up of 16 amino acids. Trimming shortened V by 0 bases and J by 0 bases, and 9 bases separated the two germline ends. Germline CDR1 and CDR2: MNHEY and SMNVEV (reference sequence).

This sequence joins TRBV7-2 and TRBJ2-3, with a weak D call TRBD1 (6 bases). This CDR3 has 12 amino acids. Germline CDR1 and CDR2: SGHTA and FQGNSA. Trimming took 10 bases from V and 5 from J, leaving 13 bases between them. CDR3 sequence: CATRQAEDTQYF. The CDR3 coding sequence is TGTGCCACCCGACAGGCAGAAGATACGCAGTATTTT. Full variable domain (outside the CDR3, taken from reference TRBV7-2 and TRBJ2-3): GAGVSQSPSNKVTEKGKDVELRCDPISGHTALYWYRQSLGQGLEFLIYFQGNSAPDKSGLPSDRFSAERTGGSVSTLTIQRTQQEDSAVYLCATRQAEDTQYFGPGTRLTVL.

V usage is TRBV7-2 and J usage is TRBJ2-1, with D possibly being TRBD2 (5 bases). In germline, CDR1 is SGHTA, CDR2 FQGNSA. There are 15 residues in the CDR3. Trimming took off 5 bases at V and 4 bases at J, with 15 bases between the two ends. The CDR3 here is CASSNTRRRYNEQFF. In DNA, the CDR3 is TGTGCCAGCAGCAACACTAGACGACGATACAATGAGCAGTTCTTC.

The J gene is TRBJ1-2, the V gene TRBV4-1; D gene uncertain. Germline V gene data show CDR1 as MGHRA and CDR2 as YSYEKL. This CDR3 spans 15 amino acids. V was shortened by 4 bases and J by 1 base, with 13 bases between the two germline ends. In DNA form, the CDR3 reads TGCGCCAGCAGCCCACAAGACACCAGTAACTATGGCTACACCTTC. Protein sequence: CASSPQDTSNYGYTF.

Only one count was recorded for this clone. The chain combines TRBV25-1 with TRBJ2-7; 11 nucleotides match TRBD2. With 3 bases clipped from V and 3 bases from J, the junction kept 7 bases outside the gene matches. There are 16 residues in the CDR3. Germline-derived CDR1 and CDR2 are MGHDK and SYGVNS. CDR3 nucleotides: TGTGCCAGCAGTGATCCCACTAGCGGGGGAGGCTACGAGCAGTACTTC. Translation gives CASSDPTSGGGYEQYF.

The table lists this clone with many counts. This sequence joins TRBV5-6 and TRBJ1-1; weak D call: TRBD1 (6 bases). The CDR3 extends over 15 amino acids. Germline loops: CDR1 SGHDT, CDR2 YYEEEE. V was cut by 6 bases and J by 2 bases, with 17 bases left in between. The CDR3 sequence: CASTHPPGTNTEAFF. CDR3 nucleotide sequence: TGTGCCAGCACCCACCCCCCGGGGACAAACACTGAAGCTTTCTTT.

This rearrangement joins TRBV27 to TRBJ1-2, with D tentatively TRBD1 (5 bases). Germline V gives CDR1 MNHEY, CDR2 SMNVEV (reference sequence). The CDR3 sequence is 14 residues long. V shed 7 bases and J shed 2 bases, with 14 bases lying between them. This CDR3 is CASKASGGNYGYTF. Written as DNA, the CDR3 is TGTGCCAGCAAGGCGTCGGGGGGAAACTATGGCTACACCTTC.

This rearrangement joins TRBV6-6 to TRBJ2-1; D uncertain. Trimming stripped 2 bases from V and 3 bases from J, with 11 bases between. In germline, CDR1 is MNHNY, CDR2 SVGAGI (reference sequence). The CDR3 is 15 amino acids. CDR3 in DNA: TGTGCCAGCAGTTACGAGCAGAACTACTACAATGAGCAGTTCTTC. Its translation is CASSYEQNYYNEQFF.

The chain employs TRBV5-1 and TRBJ2-1; 10 bases match TRBD1. The V gene end was trimmed by 0 bases and the J gene end by 16 bases; junction bases not matched to a gene: 4. Germline lookup yields CDR1 SGHRS and CDR2 YFSETQ. The CDR3 extends over 12 amino acids. This CDR3 is CASSLEGTGAFF. CDR3 bases: TGCGCCAGCAGCTTGGAGGGGACAGGGGCCTTCTTC.

The chain carries TRBV11-2 and TRBJ2-7; D possibly corresponds to TRBD2 (6 bases). V was clipped by 6 bases and J by 7 bases, with 13 bases between them. This CDR3 is built from 12 residues. Germline loops: CDR1 SGHAT, CDR2 FQNNGV. CDR3 nucleotide sequence: TGTGCCAGCAGGACGGAGGGGTGGGAGCAGTACTTC. Residues: CASRTEGWEQYF. The whole variable domain, filled in from reference TRBV11-2 and TRBJ2-7, reads EAGVAQSPRYKIIEKRQSVAFWCNPISGHATLYWYQQILGQGPKLLIQFQNNGVVDDSQLPKDRFSAERLKGVDSTLKIQPAKLEDSAVYLCASRTEGWEQYFGPGTRLTVT.